These T cell receptor beta chains were read from a single sample in a study of cytomegalovirus exposure and HLA in healthy donors. Sequenced by immunoSEQ multiplex PCR; TCRdb stores in-frame clones only, minus some. The sample consists of under 100,000 clones, approximately 65% of them appearing once. The sample comprised PBMCs. All receptors come from a woman in her twenties or thirties in good health and CMV-seropositive. The CDR3 runs from the conserved cysteine through the conserved F or W. Each record gives: clone size, V gene, J gene, D gene, CDR3 protein, CDR3 DNA. D genes are given only for firm matches. Part of the rows lack a size; the others show once, few, many or a class for expanded clones.

>NA|TRBV6-1|TRBJ1-4|TRBD1
CASREGGTGNEKLFF
TGTGCCAGCAGGGAGGGCGGGACAGGAAATGAAAAACTGTTTTTT
>once|TRBV2|TRBJ2-1|TRBD2
CASRWGTSGGLQFF
TGTGCCAGCAGGTGGGGGACTAGCGGGGGGTTGCAGTTCTTC
>NA|TRBV19|TRBJ2-3|TRBD2
CASSIAGGADTQYF
TGTGCCAGTAGTATAGCGGGGGGGGCAGATACGCAGTATTTT
>NA|TRBV19|TRBJ1-1|TRBD1
CASSKTLTGGPGGTEAFF
TGTGCCAGTAGTAAAACCTTAACAGGGGGGCCCGGGGGCACTGAAGCTTTCTTT
>NA|TRBV28|TRBJ1-2|NA
CASSFGGNDYGYTF
TGTGCCAGCAGTTTCGGGGGGAACGACTATGGCTACACCTTC
>NA|TRBV6-5|TRBJ2-2|NA
CASSWGDGTGELFF
TGTGCCAGCAGTTGGGGGGACGGAACCGGGGAGCTGTTTTTT
>NA|TRBV4-1|TRBJ1-2|TRBD1
CASSQDTGGINYGYPF
TGCGCCAGCAGCCAAGATACAGGGGGGATAAACTATGGCTACCCCTTC
>NA|TRBV15|TRBJ2-2|TRBD1
CATSPPLGRGHDGELFF
TGTGCCACCAGCCCTCCCCTGGGCAGGGGGCACGACGGGGAGCTGTTTTTT
>NA|TRBV5-1|TRBJ1-2|NA
CASSLEGRDYGYTF
TGCGCCAGCAGCTTGGAGGGCAGGGACTATGGCTACACCTTC
>NA|TRBV7-2|TRBJ1-3|NA
CASSLQGSGNTIYF
TGTGCCAGCAGCTTACAGGGGAGCGGAAACACCATATATTTT
>few|TRBV15|TRBJ1-2|NA
CATSRDIRYGYTF
TGTGCCACCAGCAGAGATATCCGCTATGGCTACACCTTC
>NA|TRBV7-6|TRBJ2-7|NA
CASSLSRGDYEQYF
TGTGCCAGCAGCTTATCCAGGGGTGACTACGAGCAGTACTTC
>NA|TRBV19|TRBJ1-2|NA
CASSILENYGYTF
TGTGCCAGTAGTATTCTGGAGAACTATGGCTACACCTTC
>NA|TRBV18|TRBJ1-1|NA
CASSRLEMNTEAFF
TGTGCCAGCTCACGGCTCGAAATGAACACTGAAGCTTTCTTT
>few|TRBV5-6|TRBJ1-5|NA
CASSLIGGNQPQHF
TGTGCCAGCAGCTTGATCGGGGGCAATCAGCCCCAGCATTTT
>NA|TRBV6-5|TRBJ2-4|NA
CASSYSQGLNIQYF
TGTGCCAGCAGTTATAGTCAGGGACTAAACATTCAGTACTTC
>NA|TRBV2|TRBJ1-5|NA
CASSPGGGGNQPQHF
TGTGCCAGCAGTCCCGGGGGTGGTGGCAATCAGCCCCAGCATTTT
>NA|TRBV28|TRBJ2-5|NA
CASRPIDRGRETQYF
TGTGCCAGCAGACCAATAGATCGGGGTAGGGAGACCCAGTACTTC
>once|TRBV7-9|TRBJ1-2|TRBD1
CSSSPGDRAFGYTF
TGTTCCAGCAGCCCCGGGGACAGGGCCTTTGGCTACACCTTC
>NA|TRBV6-5|TRBJ2-1|TRBD2
CASSRLAGGNNEQFF
TGTGCCAGCAGCCGACTAGCGGGGGGGAACAATGAGCAGTTCTTC
>NA|TRBV27|TRBJ1-5|NA
CASSLLGHNQPQHF
TGTGCCAGCAGTTTATTGGGCCACAATCAGCCCCAGCATTTT
>once|TRBV7-9|TRBJ2-7|NA
CASRSNGQEQYF
TGTGCCAGCAGATCCAACGGACAAGAGCAGTACTTC
>NA|TRBV7-9|TRBJ2-5|NA
CASSSTLRGETQYF
TGTGCCAGCAGCTCAACCCTCAGAGGAGAGACCCAGTACTTC
>few|TRBV6-1|TRBJ2-3|TRBD1
CASRLQGATDTQYF
TGTGCCAGCAGGCTCCAGGGGGCGACAGATACGCAGTATTTT
>NA|TRBV19|TRBJ2-3|NA
CASSIGGGGDTQYF
TGTGCCAGTAGTATAGGAGGGGGAGGGGATACGCAGTATTTT
>NA|TRBV30|TRBJ1-5|NA
CAWSGQASEPQHF
TGTGCCTGGAGTGGACAGGCTAGTGAGCCCCAGCATTTT
>NA|TRBV5-1|TRBJ1-6|NA
CASSLQGEDTPLHF
TGCGCCAGCAGCCTACAGGGTGAGGATACACCCCTCCACTTT
>NA|TRBV10-3|TRBJ2-5|TRBD2
CAISREAVEAQYF
TGTGCCATCAGCCGGGAGGCCGTTGAGGCCCAGTACTTC
>few|TRBV2|TRBJ1-5|NA
CASSGTEAVGQPQHF
TGTGCCAGCAGTGGAACCGAGGCCGTGGGTCAGCCCCAGCATTTT
>NA|TRBV14|TRBJ2-5|TRBD2
CASRQTSGGVQETQYF
TGTGCCAGCAGACAAACCAGCGGGGGGGTACAAGAGACCCAGTACTTC
>few|TRBV10-3|TRBJ2-4|NA
CAINPSTGAKNIQYF
TGTGCCATCAATCCTTCGACAGGAGCCAAAAACATTCAGTACTTC
>NA|TRBV19|TRBJ2-7|TRBD1
CASSLAGTATYEQYF
TGTGCCAGTAGTCTCGCCGGGACAGCAACGTACGAGCAGTACTTC
>few|TRBV6-4|TRBJ2-1|NA
CASSQGTSPGDEQFF
TGTGCCAGCAGTCAAGGGACATCCCCCGGAGATGAGCAGTTCTTC
>few|TRBV5-6|TRBJ2-6|NA
CASSRPGVGANVLTF
TGTGCCAGCAGCCGCCCGGGGGTTGGGGCCAACGTCCTGACTTTC
>NA|TRBV6-1|TRBJ1-1|TRBD1
CASSVTRGRGRVDTEAFF
TGTGCCAGCAGTGTAACCCGTGGCAGGGGGCGCGTGGACACTGAAGCTTTCTTT
>NA|TRBV7-9|TRBJ2-5|TRBD2
CASRRLAGAEETQYF
TGTGCCAGCAGAAGACTAGCGGGAGCCGAAGAGACCCAGTACTTC
>NA|TRBV4-3|TRBJ2-3|TRBD2
CASSQTSGGADTQYF
TGCGCCAGCAGCCAGACTAGCGGGGGGGCAGATACGCAGTATTTT
>NA|TRBV5-1|TRBJ2-5|NA
CASSLMVGRAAGETQYF
TGCGCCAGCAGCTTGATGGTTGGGCGGGCCGCTGGCGAGACCCAGTACTTC
>NA|TRBV29-1|TRBJ1-2|NA
CSVRQGGYPF
TGCAGCGTTCGGCAGGGAGGCTACCCCTTC
>NA|TRBV4-1|TRBJ1-4|NA
CASSQGPQNEKLFF
TGCGCCAGCAGCCAAGGCCCCCAGAATGAAAAACTGTTTTTT
>few|TRBV29-1|TRBJ1-1|TRBD1
CSVGTGDGTITEAFF
TGCAGCGTAGGTACAGGGGATGGCACGATCACTGAAGCTTTCTTT
>NA|TRBV7-2|TRBJ1-5|NA
CASSLEGRQGNQPQHF
TGTGCCAGCAGCTTAGAGGGGAGACAGGGCAATCAGCCCCAGCATTTT
>NA|TRBV2|TRBJ1-1|TRBD1
CASRRDRGMNTEAFF
TGTGCCTCACGCCGGGACAGGGGGATGAACACTGAAGCTTTCTTT
>NA|TRBV7-3|TRBJ2-5|TRBD2
CASSLSGGSEQETQYF
TGTGCCAGCAGCTTAAGCGGGGGGTCGGAACAAGAGACCCAGTACTTC
>NA|TRBV11-2|TRBJ2-2|TRBD1
CASSLGGQGGTGELFF
TGTGCCAGCAGCTTAGGGGGACAGGGAGGCACCGGGGAGCTGTTTTTT
>NA|TRBV19|TRBJ1-2|TRBD1
CATRGQADGYTF
TGTGCCACCCGGGGACAGGCGGATGGCTACACCTTC
>NA|TRBV18|TRBJ2-4|NA
CASSPSGGVNIQYF
TGTGCCAGCTCACCATCCGGAGGGGTGAACATTCAGTACTTC
>NA|TRBV6-1|TRBJ2-1|TRBD1
CASSEDRGGNEQFF
TGTGCCAGCAGTGAGGACAGGGGGGGCAATGAGCAGTTCTTC
>few|TRBV27|TRBJ1-5|NA
CASSLSKGDQPQHF
TGTGCCAGCAGTTTATCGAAGGGGGACCAGCCCCAGCATTTT
>NA|TRBV28|TRBJ1-5|NA
CASSLYGYNQPQHF
TGTGCCAGCAGCCTTTACGGTTACAATCAGCCCCAGCATTTT
>NA|TRBV28|TRBJ1-1|TRBD1
CASSFSGTGGEAFF
TGTGCCAGCAGTTTCTCCGGGACAGGGGGTGAAGCTTTCTTT
>NA|TRBV19|TRBJ1-1|TRBD1
CASSATGGTTEAFF
TGTGCCAGTAGTGCAACAGGGGGCACGACTGAAGCTTTCTTT
>few|TRBV30|TRBJ1-5|NA
CAWSVQGGAQHF
TGTGCCTGGAGTGTACAAGGGGGGGCCCAGCATTTT
>NA|TRBV7-8|TRBJ1-2|TRBD1
CASSLLKGTGKNYGYTF
TGTGCCAGCAGCTTACTTAAGGGGACAGGGAAGAACTATGGCTACACCTTC
>NA|TRBV29-1|TRBJ1-1|TRBD1
CSVGVDRGLVNTEAFF
TGCAGCGTTGGGGTGGACAGGGGGCTGGTGAACACTGAAGCTTTCTTT
>NA|TRBV11-3|TRBJ2-3|TRBD2
CASSLGLAETDTQYF
TGTGCCAGCAGCTTAGGACTAGCGGAAACAGATACGCAGTATTTT
>NA|TRBV2|TRBJ1-4|NA
CASNREQTNEKLFF
TGTGCCAGCAACAGGGAACAAACTAATGAAAAACTGTTTTTT